A selection of T cell receptor beta chains follows, all from one sample in a study of identical twins. TCRdb redid the calling of the 5' RACE reads with MiXCR, one entry per CDR3 protein. The table lists about 520,000 distinct CDR3 sequences, roughly a fifth of them singletons. The sample was also linked to a second study, of T cells expressing NK-cell markers.

Sequenced: CD4+ T cells sorted from blood. Receptors originate from a woman aged 18-30 years in good health. CDR3s include the opening cysteine and the closing phenylalanine or tryptophan. Fields, in order: clone size, D gene, V gene, J gene, CDR3 DNA, CDR3 protein. D genes are given only for firm matches. Size values are once, few and many counts, or a class for expanded clones, and some rows have none.

clone_size: .
d_call: .
v_call: TRBV19
j_call: TRBJ2-5
cdr3_nt: TGTGCCAGTAGTGACGCTAGGAACCAAGAGACCCAGTACTTC
cdr3_aa: CASSDARNQETQYF

clone_size: .
d_call: .
v_call: TRBV29-1
j_call: TRBJ2-1
cdr3_nt: TGCAGCGTCGGGCCCTTGAACTGGAAGGGGGTATATGAGCAGTTCTTC
cdr3_aa: CSVGPLNWKGVYEQFF

clone_size: .
d_call: .
v_call: TRBV4-3
j_call: TRBJ1-3
cdr3_nt: TGCGCCAGCAGCCAAGATAAGCGGGGGCGGAACACCATATATTTT
cdr3_aa: CASSQDKRGRNTIYF

clone_size: few
d_call: .
v_call: TRBV2
j_call: TRBJ1-5
cdr3_nt: TGTGCCAGCAGTGACCGAGCGGGCAATCAGCCCCAGCATTTT
cdr3_aa: CASSDRAGNQPQHF

clone_size: .
d_call: .
v_call: TRBV20-1
j_call: TRBJ2-6
cdr3_nt: TGCAGTGCCGGGGACGGGAATCTACCTGGGGCCAACGTCCTGACTTTC
cdr3_aa: CSAGDGNLPGANVLTF

clone_size: .
d_call: .
v_call: TRBV5-6
j_call: TRBJ1-1
cdr3_nt: TGTGCCAGCAGCGGAACAGGGCGCACTGAAGCTTTCTTT
cdr3_aa: CASSGTGRTEAFF

clone_size: few
d_call: TRBD2
v_call: TRBV18
j_call: TRBJ2-5
cdr3_nt: TGTGCCAGCTCATTGCTAGCGGCGAGGGGAGAGACCCAGTACTTC
cdr3_aa: CASSLLAARGETQYF

clone_size: many
d_call: .
v_call: TRBV12-3/TRBV12-4
j_call: TRBJ1-2
cdr3_nt: TGTGCCAGCAGTTTTGGGACGTTCTATGGCTACACCTTC
cdr3_aa: CASSFGTFYGYTF

clone_size: .
d_call: TRBD2
v_call: TRBV7-9
j_call: TRBJ2-3
cdr3_nt: TGTGCCAGCAGTACCCTCGCTAGCGGACGCACAGATACGCAGTATTTT
cdr3_aa: CASSTLASGRTDTQYF

clone_size: few
d_call: .
v_call: TRBV9
j_call: TRBJ2-2
cdr3_nt: TGTGCCAGCACCCCTCAAATGGGGGGGAACACCGGGGAGCTGTTTTTT
cdr3_aa: CASTPQMGGNTGELFF

clone_size: few
d_call: .
v_call: TRBV20-1
j_call: TRBJ1-5
cdr3_nt: TGCAGTGCTACCCCCGGGAATAGCAATCAGCCCCAGCATTTT
cdr3_aa: CSATPGNSNQPQHF

clone_size: few
d_call: .
v_call: TRBV29-1
j_call: TRBJ2-1
cdr3_nt: TGCAGCGTTGCACCTCGGAGCTCCTACAATGAGCAGTTCTTC
cdr3_aa: CSVAPRSSYNEQFF

clone_size: few
d_call: .
v_call: TRBV12-3/TRBV12-4
j_call: TRBJ1-2
cdr3_nt: TGTGCCAGCAGTGGGACCCCCGGGGGCCTTAACTATGGCTACACCTTC
cdr3_aa: CASSGTPGGLNYGYTF

clone_size: .
d_call: .
v_call: TRBV15
j_call: TRBJ1-2
cdr3_nt: TGTGCCACCAGCAGCGGTGGAGGGTACTATGGCTACACCTTC
cdr3_aa: CATSSGGGYYGYTF

clone_size: few
d_call: .
v_call: TRBV6-5
j_call: TRBJ1-1
cdr3_nt: TGTGCCAGCAGTTACCCCTCTGGCACTGAAGCTTTCTTT
cdr3_aa: CASSYPSGTEAFF

clone_size: .
d_call: .
v_call: TRBV20-1
j_call: TRBJ2-7
cdr3_nt: TGCAGTGCTGTCAGGGCCAACTCCTACGAGCAGTACTTC
cdr3_aa: CSAVRANSYEQYF

clone_size: many
d_call: TRBD1
v_call: TRBV20-1
j_call: TRBJ1-1
cdr3_nt: TGCAGTGCTAGAGGACAGGGGGTAGAGACTGAAGCTTTCTTT
cdr3_aa: CSARGQGVETEAFF

clone_size: many
d_call: .
v_call: TRBV7-8
j_call: TRBJ2-1
cdr3_nt: TGTGCCAGCAGCGCTTTAGGGAATGAGCAGTTCTTC
cdr3_aa: CASSALGNEQFF

clone_size: many
d_call: .
v_call: TRBV6-5
j_call: TRBJ1-2
cdr3_nt: TGTGCCAGCAGGGGGCTGACGACCGGCTACACCTTC
cdr3_aa: CASRGLTTGYTF

clone_size: .
d_call: TRBD1
v_call: TRBV20-1
j_call: TRBJ2-1
cdr3_nt: TGCAGTGCTAGATACAGGGGGAACTCCTACAATGAGCAGTTCTTC
cdr3_aa: CSARYRGNSYNEQFF

clone_size: .
d_call: .
v_call: TRBV20-1
j_call: TRBJ2-5
cdr3_nt: TGCAGTGCTAGTGGTGGGGGCGTCGGACAAGAGACCCAGTACTTC
cdr3_aa: CSASGGGVGQETQYF

clone_size: .
d_call: .
v_call: TRBV6-1
j_call: TRBJ1-2
cdr3_nt: TGTGCCAGCACTCTTGGTGATGGCTACACCTTC
cdr3_aa: CASTLGDGYTF

clone_size: .
d_call: TRBD2
v_call: TRBV24-1
j_call: TRBJ2-3
cdr3_nt: TGTGCCACCACCACACTAGCGGGGACTAGCACAGATACGCAGTATTTT
cdr3_aa: CATTTLAGTSTDTQYF

clone_size: few
d_call: .
v_call: TRBV5-1
j_call: TRBJ2-7
cdr3_nt: TGCGCCAGCAGCCCGGGGTCTACCGGGGCCTACGAGCAGTACTTC
cdr3_aa: CASSPGSTGAYEQYF

clone_size: .
d_call: .
v_call: TRBV15
j_call: TRBJ2-1
cdr3_nt: TGTGCCACCAGCAGATTAGACCCTCGGGATGAGCAGTTCTTC
cdr3_aa: CATSRLDPRDEQFF

clone_size: .
d_call: .
v_call: TRBV9
j_call: TRBJ2-1
cdr3_nt: TGTGCCAGCAGCGTAGAGGCTAGCTCTGATGAGCAGTTCTTC
cdr3_aa: CASSVEASSDEQFF

clone_size: .
d_call: TRBD2
v_call: TRBV9
j_call: TRBJ2-1
cdr3_nt: TGTGCCAGCAGCGTAGTCGGGGGGAACAATGAGCAGTTCTTC
cdr3_aa: CASSVVGGNNEQFF

clone_size: .
d_call: .
v_call: TRBV11-3
j_call: TRBJ2-7
cdr3_nt: TGTGCCAGCAGCTTAGAATCCGCGTCCGAGCAGTACTTC
cdr3_aa: CASSLESASEQYF

clone_size: .
d_call: .
v_call: TRBV20-1
j_call: TRBJ2-1
cdr3_nt: TGCAGTGCTAGAGGTGGTAGCGGTTATGAGCAGTTCTTC
cdr3_aa: CSARGGSGYEQFF

clone_size: .
d_call: TRBD2
v_call: TRBV20-1
j_call: TRBJ2-5
cdr3_nt: TGCAGTGCGCTCGAGTCGGGGGGAGTGGTAAAGACCCAGTACTTC
cdr3_aa: CSALESGGVVKTQYF

clone_size: few
d_call: .
v_call: TRBV5-1
j_call: TRBJ1-3
cdr3_nt: TGCGCCAGCAGCTTGGTACCAGGGTATGGTGGAAACACCATATATTTT
cdr3_aa: CASSLVPGYGGNTIYF

clone_size: .
d_call: .
v_call: TRBV7-9
j_call: TRBJ1-2
cdr3_nt: TGTGCCAGCAGGAGGGACCTCTATGGCTACACCTTC
cdr3_aa: CASRRDLYGYTF

clone_size: few
d_call: .
v_call: TRBV24-1
j_call: TRBJ2-5
cdr3_nt: TGTGCCACCAGTGATAGCGGAGCGTACCAAGAGACCCAGTACTTC
cdr3_aa: CATSDSGAYQETQYF

clone_size: .
d_call: TRBD2
v_call: TRBV12-3/TRBV12-4
j_call: TRBJ2-5
cdr3_nt: TGTGCCAGCAGTCCCGGACTAGCGGGAGCACAAGAGACCCAGTACTTC
cdr3_aa: CASSPGLAGAQETQYF

clone_size: few
d_call: .
v_call: TRBV5-1
j_call: TRBJ1-6
cdr3_nt: TGCGCCAGCAGCTCGCGTACGACAGGCGATTCACCCCTCCACTTT
cdr3_aa: CASSSRTTGDSPLHF

clone_size: few
d_call: .
v_call: TRBV3-1
j_call: TRBJ1-2
cdr3_nt: TGTGCCAGCAGCCGTAGAGGTTGGGGCTACACCTTC
cdr3_aa: CASSRRGWGYTF

clone_size: .
d_call: .
v_call: TRBV7-9
j_call: TRBJ2-2
cdr3_nt: TGTGCCAGCAGCTCGGGGACGTCCGGGGAGCTGTTTTTT
cdr3_aa: CASSSGTSGELFF

clone_size: many
d_call: .
v_call: TRBV20-1
j_call: TRBJ1-1
cdr3_nt: TGCAGTGCTAATCTCAGGAACACTGAAGCTTTCTTT
cdr3_aa: CSANLRNTEAFF

clone_size: few
d_call: TRBD1
v_call: TRBV4-3
j_call: TRBJ2-7
cdr3_nt: TGCGCCAGCAGCCAAGGGGCCGGGACAGGGGTATACGAGCAGTACTTC
cdr3_aa: CASSQGAGTGVYEQYF

clone_size: .
d_call: .
v_call: TRBV7-3
j_call: TRBJ2-3
cdr3_nt: TGTGCCAGCAGCTTCGACAGGTTCACAGATACGCAGTATTTT
cdr3_aa: CASSFDRFTDTQYF

clone_size: .
d_call: .
v_call: TRBV20-1
j_call: TRBJ2-5
cdr3_nt: TGCAGTGCTGAAACCAACCAGGGGGGGGAGACCCAGTACTTC
cdr3_aa: CSAETNQGGETQYF

clone_size: .
d_call: TRBD1
v_call: TRBV20-1
j_call: TRBJ2-7
cdr3_nt: TGCAGTGCTAGATCGGGGACAGGGGACGAGCAGTACTTC
cdr3_aa: CSARSGTGDEQYF

clone_size: .
d_call: .
v_call: TRBV18
j_call: TRBJ2-1
cdr3_nt: TGTGCCAGCTCACCCGTACTCGCTAACCCGGTCACATACAATGAGCAGTTCTTC
cdr3_aa: CASSPVLANPVTYNEQFF

clone_size: .
d_call: .
v_call: TRBV7-3
j_call: TRBJ2-2
cdr3_nt: TGTGCCAGCAGCCCTGGTGCCCTAGGCGGGGGCCGCACCGGGGAGCTGTTTTTT
cdr3_aa: CASSPGALGGGRTGELFF

clone_size: .
d_call: .
v_call: TRBV5-1
j_call: TRBJ2-7
cdr3_nt: TGCGCCAGCAGCTTGAACAGGGTCTTTTCCGAGCAGTACTTC
cdr3_aa: CASSLNRVFSEQYF

clone_size: .
d_call: TRBD2
v_call: TRBV7-9
j_call: TRBJ2-7
cdr3_nt: TGTGCCAGCAGCCCACTAGCGCTCTCCTACGAGCAGTACTTC
cdr3_aa: CASSPLALSYEQYF

clone_size: .
d_call: .
v_call: TRBV20-1
j_call: TRBJ1-1
cdr3_nt: TGCAGTGCTAGAGGGGGGGCCGGGGCTTTCTTT
cdr3_aa: CSARGGAGAFF

clone_size: few
d_call: .
v_call: TRBV18
j_call: TRBJ2-3
cdr3_nt: TGTGCCAGCTCACCACGGGGACAAGGCTTCACAGATACGCAGTATTTT
cdr3_aa: CASSPRGQGFTDTQYF

clone_size: few
d_call: .
v_call: TRBV12-3/TRBV12-4
j_call: TRBJ1-1
cdr3_nt: TGTGCCAGCAGTTTACAGGTTTGGGGGACTGAAGCTTTCTTT
cdr3_aa: CASSLQVWGTEAFF

clone_size: .
d_call: .
v_call: TRBV20-1
j_call: TRBJ2-7
cdr3_nt: TGCAGTGCTAGAGTGTATAGGGGCAATACCTACGAGCAGTACTTC
cdr3_aa: CSARVYRGNTYEQYF

clone_size: many
d_call: .
v_call: TRBV20-1
j_call: TRBJ2-1
cdr3_nt: TGCAGTGCTAGCAGGGGAGGTAATGAGCAGTTCTTC
cdr3_aa: CSASRGGNEQFF

clone_size: .
d_call: .
v_call: TRBV10-3
j_call: TRBJ2-7
cdr3_nt: TGTGCCATCGGAACAGGGCCCTACGAGCAGTACTTC
cdr3_aa: CAIGTGPYEQYF

clone_size: .
d_call: .
v_call: TRBV5-1
j_call: TRBJ2-5
cdr3_nt: TGCGCCAGCAGCTCCACGGGGGAGACCCAGTACTTC
cdr3_aa: CASSSTGETQYF

clone_size: .
d_call: TRBD2
v_call: TRBV6-1
j_call: TRBJ2-1
cdr3_nt: TGTGCCAGCAGGGGGAGTGAGAGCGGGGGGTACAATGAGCAGTTCTTC
cdr3_aa: CASRGSESGGYNEQFF

clone_size: many
d_call: .
v_call: TRBV4-3
j_call: TRBJ2-5
cdr3_nt: TGCGCCAGCAGCCAAGATAACTTCCAAGAGACCCAGTACTTC
cdr3_aa: CASSQDNFQETQYF

clone_size: .
d_call: TRBD2
v_call: TRBV20-1
j_call: TRBJ2-1
cdr3_nt: TGCAGTGCTAGTGAGGGGACTAGTGTCAATGAGCAGTTCTTC
cdr3_aa: CSASEGTSVNEQFF

clone_size: .
d_call: .
v_call: TRBV5-1
j_call: TRBJ2-7
cdr3_nt: TGCGCCAGCAGCGGCAGTATCTTCTACGAGCAGTACTTC
cdr3_aa: CASSGSIFYEQYF

clone_size: .
d_call: .
v_call: TRBV27
j_call: TRBJ1-2
cdr3_nt: TGTGCCAGCAGTCCACAGATGAACTATGGCTACACCTTC
cdr3_aa: CASSPQMNYGYTF

clone_size: few
d_call: .
v_call: TRBV6-1
j_call: TRBJ2-7
cdr3_nt: TGTGCCAGCAGGCAAACCTGGGCCTCCTACGAGCAGTACTTC
cdr3_aa: CASRQTWASYEQYF